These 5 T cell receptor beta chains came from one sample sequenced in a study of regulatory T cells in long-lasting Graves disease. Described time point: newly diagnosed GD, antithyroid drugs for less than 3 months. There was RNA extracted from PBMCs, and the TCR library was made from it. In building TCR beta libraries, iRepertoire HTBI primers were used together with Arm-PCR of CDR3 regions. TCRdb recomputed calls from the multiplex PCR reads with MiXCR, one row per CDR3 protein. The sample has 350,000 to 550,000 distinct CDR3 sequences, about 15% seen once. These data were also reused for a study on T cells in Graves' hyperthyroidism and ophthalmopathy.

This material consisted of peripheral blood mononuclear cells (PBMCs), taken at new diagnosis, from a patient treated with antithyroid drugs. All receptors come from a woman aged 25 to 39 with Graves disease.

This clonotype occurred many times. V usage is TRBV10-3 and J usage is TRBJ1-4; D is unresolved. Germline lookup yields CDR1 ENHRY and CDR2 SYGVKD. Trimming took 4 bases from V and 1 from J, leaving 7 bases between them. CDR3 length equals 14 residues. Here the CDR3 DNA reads TGTGCCATCAGTGGGGTAGGAACTAATGAAAAACTGTTTTTT. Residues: CAISGVGTNEKLFF.

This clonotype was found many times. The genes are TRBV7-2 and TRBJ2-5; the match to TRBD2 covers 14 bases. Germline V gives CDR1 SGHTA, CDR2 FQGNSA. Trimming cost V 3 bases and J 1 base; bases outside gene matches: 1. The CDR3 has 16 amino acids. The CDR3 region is CASSLTSGRAQETQYF. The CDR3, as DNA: TGTGCCAGCAGCTTGACTAGCGGGAGGGCCCAAGAGACCCAGTACTTC.

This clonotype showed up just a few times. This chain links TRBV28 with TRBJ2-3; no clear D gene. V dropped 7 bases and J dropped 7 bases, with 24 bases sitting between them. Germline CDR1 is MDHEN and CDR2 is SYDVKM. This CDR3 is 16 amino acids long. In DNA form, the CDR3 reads TGTGCCAGCACCCCCTCAGAGGCAGGAAGTTGGAATACGCAGTATTTT. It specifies CASTPSEAGSWNTQYF.

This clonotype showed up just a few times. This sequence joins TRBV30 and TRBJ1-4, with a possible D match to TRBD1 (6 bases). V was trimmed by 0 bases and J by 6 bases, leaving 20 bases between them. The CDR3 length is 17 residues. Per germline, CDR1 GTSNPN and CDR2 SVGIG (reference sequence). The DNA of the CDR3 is TGTGCCTGGAGTGTACCAGACGGGGGCCCCGGCGATGAAAAACTGTTTTTT. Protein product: CAWSVPDGGPGDEKLFF.

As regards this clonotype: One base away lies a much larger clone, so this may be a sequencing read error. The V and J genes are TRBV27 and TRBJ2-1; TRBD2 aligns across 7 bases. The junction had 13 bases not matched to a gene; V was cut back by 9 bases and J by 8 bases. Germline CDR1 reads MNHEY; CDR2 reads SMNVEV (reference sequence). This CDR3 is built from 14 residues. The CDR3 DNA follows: TGTGCCAGTTTCGAGAGCGGGACTCGGGATGAGCAGTTCTTC. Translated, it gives CASFESGTRDEQFF.